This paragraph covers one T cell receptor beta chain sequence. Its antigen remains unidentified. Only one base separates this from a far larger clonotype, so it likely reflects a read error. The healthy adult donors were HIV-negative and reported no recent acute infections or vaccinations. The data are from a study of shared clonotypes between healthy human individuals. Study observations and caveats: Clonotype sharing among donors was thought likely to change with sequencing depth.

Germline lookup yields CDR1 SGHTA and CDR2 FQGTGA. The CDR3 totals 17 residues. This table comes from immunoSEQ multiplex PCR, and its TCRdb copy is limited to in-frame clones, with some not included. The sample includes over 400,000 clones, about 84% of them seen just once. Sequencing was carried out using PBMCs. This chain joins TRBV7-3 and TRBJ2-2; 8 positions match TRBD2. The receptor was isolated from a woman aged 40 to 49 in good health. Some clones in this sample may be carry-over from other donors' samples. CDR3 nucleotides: TGTGCCAGCAGCTTAACTCCTAGCGGGCCCAACACCGGGGAGCCGTTTTTT. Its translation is CASSLTPSGPNTGEPFF.